This TCR beta chain appears in the sequencing data of a study of shared clonotypes between healthy human individuals. Study outcomes and limitations: The sharing of about 5.3% of naive CD4 clonotypes was seen across a few donors. Larger richness was generally estimated for naive than memory subsets.

Germline loops: CDR1 SGHRS, CDR2 YFSETQ. The CDR3 is made up of 13 amino acids. V was cut by 4 bases and J by 1 base, with 8 bases left in between. The authors divided CD4+ cells into CD45RA+ naive and CD45RA-negative memory subsets. The study ran the assay at deep level. Generated by immunoSEQ multiplex PCR, the TCRdb table keeps only in-frame clones and is missing some. The sample includes about 680,000 clones, around 67% of them seen just once. For this clone: What it binds is unknown. A much larger clone differs by one base, so this may be a read error.

The chain uses TRBV5-1 and TRBJ1-1; D call uncertain. The TCR sequence derives from a woman aged 30 to 39 in good health. What was sequenced was memory CD4+ T cells sorted from blood. Stated subset: CD45RA-negative fraction. The CDR3 coding sequence is TGCGCCAGCAGCCCCACAGCGAACACTGAAGCTTTCTTT. It is translated as CASSPTANTEAFF.